A single sample is the source of the 32 T cell receptor beta chains below, sequenced in a study of CD8 T cells in Susac syndrome. When the RNA was reverse transcribed, random hexamers were used with an input of roughly 0.5 to 1 ug. TCRdb used MiXCR to reprocess the immunoSEQ multiplex PCR reads, holding one entry per CDR3 protein. The sample includes 250,000 to 300,000 distinct CDR3 sequences, about 85% of them seen just once. What was sequenced was CD8+ T cells from PBMCs. Receptors originate from a human donor with multiple sclerosis.

This chain joins TRBV27 and TRBJ2-3, with D tentatively TRBD1 or TRBD2 (6 bases each). Deletions cut 3 bases from V and 0 bases from J, with 10 bases between. This CDR3 is built from 15 residues. Germline V lookup: CDR1 MNHEY, CDR2 SMNVEV (reference sequence). Here the CDR3 reads CASSLGGRSTDTQYF. In DNA, the CDR3 is TGTGCCAGCAGTTTGGGGGGCAGAAGCACAGATACGCAGTATTTT.

The chain is built from TRBV2 and TRBJ2-1; 13 bases map to TRBD2. The V and J ends lost 7 bases and 5 bases, in that order; junction bases with no gene match: 8. CDR1 and CDR2 from the germline V gene are SNHLY and FYNNEI. This CDR3 contains 16 residues. The CDR3 is CASTRTSGSRNNEQFF. The CDR3, as DNA: TGTGCCAGCACCCGGACTAGCGGGAGTCGAAACAATGAGCAGTTCTTC.

The chain joins TRBV27 to TRBJ2-7; 10 nucleotides align to TRBD1. Germline loops: CDR1 MNHEY, CDR2 SMNVEV (reference sequence). Germline trimming cut 3 bases from V and 4 bases from J; bases unmatched to any gene: 3. The CDR3 extends over 14 amino acids. CDR3 loop: CASSLDRGGYEQYF. For the CDR3, the DNA is TGTGCCAGCAGTTTGGACAGGGGGGGTTACGAGCAGTACTTC.

This clonotype was picked up one time. The rearrangement links TRBV9 to TRBJ2-1, with D perhaps matching TRBD1 or TRBD2 (5 bases each). Trimming took 2 bases from V and 6 from J, leaving 9 bases between them. Germline assignment: CDR1 SGDLS and CDR2 YYNGEE. The CDR3 contains 13 residues. CDR3 sequence (DNA): TGTGCCAGCAGCGTTGGGGACCGCAATGAGCAGTTCTTC. Protein: CASSVGDRNEQFF.

The rearrangement links TRBV9 to TRBJ1-4, with 10 bases lining up with TRBD1. Germline V lookup: CDR1 SGDLS, CDR2 YYNGEE. The CDR3 length is 17 residues. J was trimmed by 8 bases and V by 2 bases; bases with no gene match: 12. The CDR3 spells CASSVGQGWRGSEKLFF. The CDR3 DNA is TGTGCCAGCAGCGTGGGACAGGGGTGGAGGGGTAGCGAAAAACTGTTTTTT.

The table lists this clonotype with a count of one. This sequence joins TRBV30 and TRBJ1-4; 8 bases fit TRBD1. Trimming removed 2 bases from V and 3 bases from J; junction bases left unmatched: 8. The CDR3 runs to 16 residues. Germline CDR1 reads GTSNPN; CDR2 reads SVGIG (reference sequence). CDR3: CAWSPVQGAANEKLFF. CDR3 nucleotide sequence: TGTGCCTGGAGTCCTGTCCAGGGGGCGGCTAATGAAAAACTGTTTTTT.

The CDR3 coding sequence is TGTGCCAGCAGCTTCACCATGGGGAGATCTAATGAAAAACTGTTTTTT. Protein product: CASSFTMGRSNEKLFF. The V call is TRBV7-9, the J call TRBJ1-4; D is uncertain. The CDR3 contains 16 residues. The ends were cut back, 3 bases at V and 3 bases at J, with 14 bases in the middle. Germline values: CDR1 SEHNR, CDR2 FQNEAQ (reference sequence).

This clonotype appeared a few times. V and J are TRBV5-5 and TRBJ2-5; D might be TRBD1 (6 bases). The CDR3 contains 14 residues. Trimming stripped 4 bases from V and 3 bases from J, with 13 bases between. Per the germline V gene, CDR1 is SGHKS and CDR2 is YYEKEE (reference sequence). As DNA, the CDR3 is TGTGCCAGCAGCCCCTGGACAGAAAAAGAGACCCAGTACTTC. Amino acids: CASSPWTEKETQYF.

This chain connects TRBV6-5 to TRBJ2-7, with 7 bases aligning to TRBD1. Trimming removed 1 base from V and 11 bases from J; junction bases left unmatched: 8. The CDR3 extends over 13 amino acids. CDR1 is MNHEY and CDR2 is SVGAGI in the germline V gene. The CDR3 DNA sequence: TGTGCCAGCAGTTACTTATCGACAGGGCGGGAGTACTTC. Translating it yields CASSYLSTGREYF.

The V and J genes are TRBV7-9 and TRBJ2-1; no clear D gene. V was pared by 7 bases and J by 9 bases, with 10 bases between. The CDR3 totals 11 residues. Germline values: CDR1 SEHNR, CDR2 FQNEAQ (reference sequence). The CDR3 DNA follows: TGTGCCAGCACCGTAGTGAGTGAGCAGTTCTTC. Protein product: CASTVVSEQFF.

This clonotype appeared a single time. The chain carries TRBV5-6 and TRBJ2-1, with D tentatively TRBD2 (6 bases). The CDR3 covers 15 residues. V was cut by 2 bases and J by 2 bases, with 11 bases left in between. From germline, CDR1 is SGHDT and CDR2 YYEEEE. CDR3 protein: CASSFGTGAYNEQFF. CDR3 DNA sequence: TGTGCCAGCAGCTTTGGAACGGGAGCCTACAATGAGCAGTTCTTC.

J is TRBJ2-1 and V is TRBV9; TRBD2 is a possible D gene (6 bases). Trimming stripped 3 bases from V and 4 bases from J, with 8 bases between. The CDR3 runs to 13 residues. Germline-derived CDR1 and CDR2 are SGDLS and YYNGEE. CDR3 in DNA: TGTGCCAGCAGCGGGACTATTTACAATGAGCAGTTCTTC. Translated, it gives CASSGTIYNEQFF.

The chain links TRBV10-3 to TRBJ1-2; a weak D match, TRBD1 (5 bases). The V end lost 4 bases, the J end lost 6 bases, and 27 bases lay between the germline ends. CDR1 and CDR2 (germline): ENHRY, SYGVKD. The CDR3 loop spans 18 amino acids. This CDR3 reads CAISGPRDALRGYDGYTF. The CDR3 DNA sequence: TGTGCCATCAGTGGGCCCAGGGACGCCCTTAGGGGCTATGATGGCTACACCTTC.

The gene calls are TRBV20-1 and TRBJ1-4; 8 bases line up with TRBD1. Germline assignment: CDR1 DFQATT and CDR2 SNEGSKA (reference sequence). Trimming cost V 7 bases and J 2 bases; bases outside gene matches: 15. The CDR3 length is 17 residues. The CDR3 region has the DNA TGCAGTGTTCTGATGGAAATATGGACAGGGACTAATGAAAAACTGTTTTTT. Protein product: CSVLMEIWTGTNEKLFF.

The V gene is TRBV5-4, the J gene TRBJ2-2; 8 bases align to TRBD2. Germline CDR1 and CDR2: SGHNT and YYREEE (reference sequence). Unmatched junction bases numbered 12, after V lost 7 bases and J lost 7 bases. CDR3 length equals 15 residues. This CDR3 reads CASGSLLAAGGELFF. CDR3 DNA sequence: TGTGCCAGCGGCTCATTACTAGCGGCGGGCGGGGAGCTGTTTTTT.

The chain joins TRBV2 to TRBJ1-1; no definite D call. Trimming took off 5 bases at V and 5 bases at J, with 12 bases between the two ends. Germline assignment: CDR1 SNHLY and CDR2 FYNNEI. This CDR3 spans 13 amino acids. The CDR3 reads CASSPSLWTEAFF. The CDR3 nucleotides read TGTGCCAGCAGTCCGAGCTTATGGACTGAAGCTTTCTTT.

This clonotype was seen a handful of times. The J gene is TRBJ2-7, the V gene TRBV27; D might be TRBD1 or TRBD2, each matching 5 bases. The CDR3 spans 17 residues. V gave up 2 bases and J gave up 4 bases, with 21 bases separating them. The germline V gene encodes CDR1 MNHEY and CDR2 SMNVEV (reference sequence). The CDR3 reads CASSLLARGGPIYEQYF. CDR3 bases: TGTGCCAGCAGTTTACTGGCCCGTGGGGGACCGATATACGAGCAGTACTTC.

The gene calls are TRBV27 and TRBJ2-1; 10 positions agree with TRBD2. V was pared by 5 bases and J by 8 bases, with 3 bases of the junction left unmatched. The germline gives CDR1 MNHEY, CDR2 SMNVEV (reference sequence). CDR3 size: 13 residues. The CDR3 reads CASSPSGSHEQFF. The DNA of the CDR3 is TGTGCCAGCAGTCCTAGCGGGAGCCATGAGCAGTTCTTC.

This clonotype has just one count. The DNA of the CDR3 is TGTGCCAGCAGCCAACGCGGGGGCCGACCCTACGAGCAGTACTTC. Its protein is CASSQRGGRPYEQYF. The gene calls are TRBV3-1 and TRBJ2-7, with D maybe TRBD2 (7 bases). Germline V gene sequence: CDR1 LGHDT, CDR2 YNNKEL (reference sequence). V gave up 2 bases and J gave up 2 bases, with 13 bases separating them. This CDR3 has 15 residues.

This clonotype was picked up a small number of times. CDR3 sequence reads: CASSIVPRTEAFF. The CDR3 nucleotides are TGTGCCAGTAGTATAGTGCCACGGACTGAAGCTTTCTTT. The chain joins TRBV19 to TRBJ1-1, with no clear D. The CDR3 has 13 amino acids. Per germline, CDR1 LNHDA and CDR2 SQIVND (reference sequence). The V gene lost 1 base and the J gene lost 5 bases, with 8 bases spanning the gap.

The chain is built from TRBV4-1 and TRBJ2-7, with 10 positions matching TRBD1. V lost 1 base, J lost 3 bases, and 9 bases stayed unmatched. Germline V gene sequence: CDR1 MGHRA, CDR2 YSYEKL. The CDR3 runs 17 residues. CDR3 sequence: CASSQGSPGQGNYEQYF. CDR3 bases: TGCGCCAGCAGCCAAGGATCGCCGGGACAGGGGAACTACGAGCAGTACTTC.

This rearrangement joins TRBV6-5 to TRBJ1-1; the D gene is possibly TRBD1 (6 bases). The V gene's germline CDR1 is MNHEY and CDR2 SVGAGI. The CDR3 is made up of 13 amino acids. Trimming removed 6 bases at V and 3 bases at J, with 11 bases between. CDR3 sequence (DNA): TGTGCCAGCAGCAGGGGACTATACACTGAAGCTTTCTTT. Translation: CASSRGLYTEAFF.

J is TRBJ2-3 and V is TRBV7-2; maybe TRBD2 (6 bases). The CDR3 spans 12 residues. V dropped 4 bases and J dropped 10 bases, with 12 bases sitting between them. Germline assignment: CDR1 SGHTA and CDR2 FQGNSA. CDR3 nucleotide sequence: TGTGCCAGCAGCTCCAGACTAGTCCCGCAGTATTTT. Translating gives CASSSRLVPQYF.

This clonotype turned up a few times. J is TRBJ1-1 and V is TRBV7-2; 10 positions agree with TRBD1. This CDR3 is 17 amino acids long. Germline CDR1 and CDR2: SGHTA and FQGNSA. The V segment lost 0 bases and the J segment 5 bases; nucleotides outside the gene matches: 9. CDR3: CASSLAVTGGVETEAFF. The CDR3 region has the DNA TGTGCCAGCAGCTTAGCGGTGACAGGGGGCGTAGAGACTGAAGCTTTCTTT.

V usage is TRBV3-1 and J usage is TRBJ1-1; D gene uncertain. The CDR3 is 12 residues long. V lost 2 bases, J lost 4 bases, and 5 bases lay in between. Germline values: CDR1 LGHDT, CDR2 YNNKEL (reference sequence). CDR3 protein: CASSQFSTEAFF. The CDR3 DNA reads TGTGCCAGCAGCCAATTTTCCACTGAAGCTTTCTTT.

J is TRBJ2-3 and V is TRBV7-2; D is unresolved. This CDR3 comprises 15 residues. V was trimmed by 8 bases and J by 0 bases, leaving 15 bases between them. Per the germline V gene, CDR1 is SGHTA and CDR2 is FQGNSA. CDR3 region: CASGPGRYSTDTQYF. The CDR3 coding sequence is TGTGCCAGCGGTCCCGGAAGGTACAGCACAGATACGCAGTATTTT.

The rearrangement joins TRBV28 to TRBJ2-1; 14 bases agree with TRBD2. V dropped 5 bases and J dropped 10; count of bases not matched to a gene: 10. The germline V gene encodes CDR1 MDHEN and CDR2 SYDVKM. The CDR3 extends over 16 amino acids. DNA of the CDR3: TGTGCCAGCAGTCCAGGGACTAGCGGGGGCCTCTGGGAGCAGTTCTTC. Encoded protein: CASSPGTSGGLWEQFF.

The V gene is TRBV4-2, the J gene TRBJ2-7, with 8 bases matching TRBD2. CDR3 length: 15 residues. Germline lookup yields CDR1 LGHNA and CDR2 YNFKEQ. V gave up 1 base and J gave up 6 bases; unmatched junction bases: 8. Here the CDR3 DNA reads TGTGCCAGCAGCCAAGGGCTAGCGGGCATAACCGAGCAGTACTTC. Its translation is CASSQGLAGITEQYF.

The chain uses TRBV7-8 and TRBJ1-4, with D possibly being TRBD1 (5 bases). The CDR3 runs 17 residues. Germline V gene sequence: CDR1 SGHVS, CDR2 FQNEAQ. V was shortened by 3 bases and J by 5 bases, with 19 bases between the two germline ends. The CDR3 is CASSFRGGPTPNEKLFF. In DNA, the CDR3 is TGTGCCAGCAGCTTCCGCGGGGGACCCACCCCGAATGAAAAACTGTTTTTT. Using reference TRBV7-8 and TRBJ1-4 for the parts outside the CDR3, the full variable domain is GAGVSQSPRYKVAKRGQDVALRCDPISGHVSLFWYQQALGQGPEFLTYFQNEAQLDKSGLPSDRFFAERPEGSVSTLKIQRTQQEDSAVYLCASSFRGGPTPNEKLFFGSGTQLSVL.

The J gene is TRBJ1-2, the V gene TRBV20-1; no definite D call. The CDR3 runs 12 residues. Trimming took 6 bases from V and 4 from J, leaving 12 bases between them. CDR1 is DFQATT, CDR2 SNEGSKA, per germline (reference sequence). The CDR3 DNA sequence: TGCAGTGCCCCGGCGGGCCCCTATGGCTACACCTTC. Translated: CSAPAGPYGYTF.

This clonotype was observed a few times. The chain is built from TRBV5-1 and TRBJ2-7, with D possibly being TRBD1 or TRBD2 (6 bases each). The germline V gene has CDR1 SGHRS and CDR2 YFSETQ. V was cut by 4 bases and J by 6 bases, with 11 bases left in between. The CDR3 runs 12 residues. CDR3 bases: TGCGCCAGCAGCGGAGGGGGGCTCGAGCAGTACTTC. Protein product: CASSGGGLEQYF.

The V call is TRBV7-9, the J call TRBJ1-4; possibly TRBD1 for D (6 bases). The CDR3 is made up of 19 amino acids. The V end lost 2 bases, the J end lost 3 bases, and 22 bases lay between the germline ends. From germline, CDR1 is SEHNR and CDR2 FQNEAQ (reference sequence). Here the CDR3 reads CASSLPTHRVGRANEKLFF. Here the CDR3 DNA reads TGTGCCAGCAGCTTACCGACCCACAGGGTAGGGCGAGCTAATGAAAAACTGTTTTTT.